These 18 T cell receptor beta chains share one sample of origin, sequenced in a study of PD-L1 blockade in urothelial cancer. Clones were read by immunoSEQ multiplex PCR, and TCRdb kept only the in-frame ones, dropping some. The sample lists some 97,000 clones, about 90% occurring once. The specimen comprised PBMCs, sampled around atezolizumab (anti-PD-L1) treatment. The receptors come from a woman at least 80 years old with urothelial cancer.

The chain recombines TRBV5-4 with TRBJ1-1; D is perhaps TRBD1 (5 bases). CDR3 length: 14 amino acids. Between the trimmed V and J ends, which lost 0 bases and 6 bases, there was a span of 12 bases. The germline V gene has CDR1 SGHNT and CDR2 YYREEE (reference sequence). CDR3 bases: TGTGCCAGCAGCTTGGGAGTGACAGCACCTGAAGCTTTCTTT. Translating gives CASSLGVTAPEAFF.

V and J are TRBV11-3 and TRBJ2-1; TRBD2 aligns across 12 bases. V gave up 3 bases and J gave up 7 bases; unmatched junction bases: 7. CDR3 length: 16 residues. The germline V gene has CDR1 SGHNT and CDR2 YENEEA. Here the CDR3 reads CASSLETSGSTNEQFF. The CDR3, as DNA: TGTGCCAGCAGCTTGGAGACTAGCGGGAGCACAAATGAGCAGTTCTTC.

The chain joins TRBV9 to TRBJ1-2; D might be TRBD1 (5 bases). Per the germline V gene, CDR1 is SGDLS and CDR2 is YYNGEE. With 4 bases removed from V and 4 bases from J, the gap between germline ends came to 20 bases. The CDR3 sequence is 16 residues long. This CDR3 reads CASSSGAVENSYGYTF. CDR3 nucleotide sequence: TGTGCCAGCAGCAGCGGGGCAGTGGAGAATAGCTATGGCTACACCTTC.

The J gene is TRBJ2-7, the V gene TRBV5-1; D may be TRBD1 (5 bases). Trimming shortened V by 4 bases and J by 4 bases, and 18 bases separated the two germline ends. Per germline, CDR1 SGHRS and CDR2 YFSETQ. The CDR3 length is 15 residues. CDR3 protein: CASSRTPATVYEQYF. The CDR3 nucleotides read TGCGCCAGCAGCAGGACACCCGCGACAGTGTACGAGCAGTACTTC.

This rearrangement joins TRBV28 to TRBJ2-7; 7 bases map to TRBD1. Losses at the gene ends were 5 bases for V and 2 bases for J; bases not matched to a gene: 9. This CDR3 is 15 amino acids long. Germline CDR1 is MDHEN and CDR2 is SYDVKM. CDR3 amino acids: CASSLIVRGTYEQYF. The CDR3 DNA is TGTGCCAGCAGTCTAATCGTCAGGGGGACCTACGAGCAGTACTTC. The whole variable domain, filled in from reference TRBV28 and TRBJ2-7, reads DVKVTQSSRYLVKRTGEKVFLECVQDMDHENMFWYRQDPGLGLRLIYFSYDVKMKEKGDIPEGYSVSREKKERFSLILESASTNQTSMYLCASSLIVRGTYEQYFGPGTRLTVT.

The gene calls are TRBV28 and TRBJ1-2; 7 bases fit TRBD1. With V trimmed by 10 bases and J by 4 bases, 12 bases remained unmatched. Germline V gene sequence: CDR1 MDHEN, CDR2 SYDVKM. The CDR3 length is 14 residues. The CDR3 region has the DNA TGTGCCACCCGTTCTGGACAGGTTGCCTATGGCTACACCTTC. Translation: CATRSGQVAYGYTF.

The V call is TRBV30, the J call TRBJ2-1, with 15 bases matching TRBD2. Germline CDR1 and CDR2: GTSNPN and SVGIG (reference sequence). J lost 9 bases, V lost 2 bases, and 5 bases had no gene match. This CDR3 has 15 amino acids. The CDR3 nucleotides are TGTGCCTGGAGTATGGGACTAGCGGGAGGTGTTGAGCAGTTCTTC. Amino acid sequence: CAWSMGLAGGVEQFF.

CDR3 protein: CATSRDPSTDTQYF. In DNA, the CDR3 is TGTGCCACCAGCAGAGATCCGAGCACAGATACGCAGTATTTT. The chain couples TRBV15 to TRBJ2-3; no clear D gene. The germline V gene encodes CDR1 LNHNV and CDR2 YYDKDF (reference sequence). This CDR3 region has 14 residues. V lost 0 bases to trimming and J lost 0 bases, with 4 bases between them.

J is TRBJ2-1 and V is TRBV9, with no clear D. Germline values: CDR1 SGDLS, CDR2 YYNGEE. The CDR3 is 14 amino acids. Trimming removed 0 bases from V and 7 bases from J, with 11 bases in between. The CDR3 sequence: CASSVVSLGNEQFF. In nucleotides, the CDR3 is TGTGCCAGCAGCGTAGTTAGCCTTGGGAATGAGCAGTTCTTC.

This sequence joins TRBV6-5 and TRBJ1-2; perhaps TRBD1 as D (6 bases). The CDR3 has 14 residues. CDR1 and CDR2 from the germline V gene are MNHEY and SVGAGI. V shed 6 bases and J shed 4 bases, with 15 bases lying between them. CDR3: CASSPAGAGYGYTF. For the CDR3, the DNA is TGTGCCAGCAGCCCAGCGGGGGCCGGCTATGGCTACACCTTC.

This clone has just one count. This sequence joins TRBV9 and TRBJ2-7, with D possibly matching TRBD1 (5 bases). This CDR3 is 15 amino acids long. Trimming removed 4 bases from V and 3 bases from J, with 17 bases in between. The germline gives CDR1 SGDLS, CDR2 YYNGEE. CDR3 protein: CASSPTGRPDYEQYF. The CDR3 DNA follows: TGTGCCAGCAGCCCCACAGGTAGGCCGGACTACGAGCAGTACTTC. The full variable domain, in which reference TRBV9 and TRBJ2-7 provide the parts outside the CDR3, is DSGVTQTPKHLITATGQRVTLRCSPRSGDLSVYWYQQSLDQGLQFLIQYYNGEERAKGNILERFSAQQFPDLHSELNLSSLELGDSALYFCASSPTGRPDYEQYFGPGTRLTVT.

This chain links TRBV28 with TRBJ1-1; unclear D gene. V lost 7 bases to trimming and J lost 6 bases, with 15 bases between them. The CDR3 has 13 amino acids. The V gene's germline CDR1 is MDHEN and CDR2 SYDVKM. The CDR3 loop reads CASTSTRPAEAFF. The CDR3 DNA reads as TGTGCCAGCACCTCTACGCGGCCGGCTGAAGCTTTCTTT.

V usage is TRBV9 and J usage is TRBJ1-5; D not resolved. CDR1 is SGDLS and CDR2 is YYNGEE in the germline V gene. V dropped 0 bases and J dropped 3 bases, with 10 bases sitting between them. The CDR3 totals 15 residues. CDR3 sequence (DNA): TGTGCCAGCAGCGTAGGTGGGCAGTTCAATCAGCCCCAGCATTTT. Translation: CASSVGGQFNQPQHF. The full variable domain, in which reference TRBV9 and TRBJ1-5 provide the parts outside the CDR3, is DSGVTQTPKHLITATGQRVTLRCSPRSGDLSVYWYQQSLDQGLQFLIQYYNGEERAKGNILERFSAQQFPDLHSELNLSSLELGDSALYFCASSVGGQFNQPQHFGDGTRLSIL.

The V call is TRBV7-8, the J call TRBJ1-2; D uncertain. V gave up 5 bases and J gave up 6 bases, with 13 bases separating them. Germline CDR1 and CDR2: SGHVS and FQNEAQ. This CDR3 contains 13 residues. The CDR3 DNA sequence: TGTGCCAGCAGCCCAGCCTTGGCGGATGGCTACACCTTC. Encoded protein: CASSPALADGYTF.

This chain uses TRBV7-3 with TRBJ2-7; 8 bases are a match to TRBD1. The CDR3 sequence is 13 residues long. The V and J ends lost 5 bases and 6 bases, in that order; junction bases with no gene match: 6. Germline CDR1 SGHTA, CDR2 FQGTGA. CDR3 sequence (DNA): TGTGCCAGCAGCCCAACAGGGGGTTTCGAGCAGTACTTC. Translated, it gives CASSPTGGFEQYF.

This clone was detected once. The V and J genes are TRBV7-9 and TRBJ2-3; a weak D match, TRBD1 (7 bases). Trimming removed 7 bases from V and 8 bases from J, with 19 bases in between. The CDR3 runs 14 residues. Germline CDR1 and CDR2: SEHNR and FQNEAQ (reference sequence). The CDR3 DNA reads as TGTGCCAGCAAGGAGGCAGGGGGACTGGGTACGCAGTATTTT. Encoded protein: CASKEAGGLGTQYF.

This clone appeared a single time. V usage is TRBV7-3 and J usage is TRBJ2-2, with 7 bases lining up with TRBD2. The CDR3 is made up of 16 amino acids. V trimming: 2 bases; J trimming: 8 bases; junction bases outside the gene matches: 11. The germline gives CDR1 SGHTA, CDR2 FQGTGA. CDR3 DNA: TGTGCCAGCAGCTTACCCGGGAGGCCCCAAGGGGGGGAGCTGTTTTTT. Protein sequence: CASSLPGRPQGGELFF.

This chain joins TRBV7-9 and TRBJ1-1; a weak D match, TRBD1 (6 bases). Germline CDR1 is SEHNR and CDR2 is FQNEAQ (reference sequence). The CDR3 is 15 amino acids. V shed 5 bases and J shed 0 bases, with 13 bases lying between them. Written as DNA, the CDR3 is TGTGCCAGCAGCATACAGACAGGATTGAACACTGAAGCTTTCTTT. Protein product: CASSIQTGLNTEAFF.